This T cell receptor beta chain was obtained from a study of vaccination effects on CD4 cells after COVID-19. In the ViraFEST assay, antigen-specific CD4+ clonotypes were identified by expansion after peptide-pool stimulation. Cells that had been cultured for nine to eleven days were the source of isolated CD4+ T cells. Previously uninfected by SARS-CoV-2, the vaccine recipients also showed negative nucleocapsid antibodies. Germline-derived CDR1 and CDR2 are DFQATT and SNEGSKA (reference sequence). Trimming shortened V by 3 bases and J by 1 base, and 12 bases separated the two germline ends. There are 14 residues in the CDR3. On this clone: The antigen remains undetermined.

Some clones are missing from TCRdb's copy, which holds only in-frame ones; the method was immunoSEQ multiplex PCR. The sample lists about 45,000 clones, around 80% occurring once. The J gene is TRBJ2-5, the V gene TRBV20-1; the D gene could be TRBD1 or TRBD2 (6 bases each). The sequences come from CD4+ T cells from PBMCs cultured with SARS-CoV-2 spike peptides, collected before COVID-19 vaccination. The TCR sequence derives from a human donor who received a COVID-19 vaccine. The CDR3 DNA reads TGCAGTGCTAGTCCCCGGGGGCTCCAAGAGACCCAGTACTTC. Residues: CSASPRGLQETQYF.